This TCR beta chain appears in the sequencing data of a study of control samples from healthy donors and cancer patients. Trimming cost V 2 bases and J 7 bases, with 14 bases left between them. CDR3 length: 14 amino acids. Germline V gene data show CDR1 as SGHDN and CDR2 as FVKESK. Method: immunoSEQ multiplex PCR; TCRdb's copy keeps in-frame clones and lacks some. The sample lists about 39,000 clones, less than 85% occurring once. The gene calls are TRBV14 and TRBJ1-1; D is ambiguous. The sequencing input was blood. The TCR comes from a man in his 60s in good health. CDR3 amino acids: CASSQREGPLEAFF. The CDR3 DNA follows: TGTGCCAGCAGCCAACGGGAGGGTCCTCTTGAAGCTTTCTTT. Complete variable domain (other parts from reference TRBV14 and TRBJ1-1): EAGVTQFPSHSVIEKGQTVTLRCDPISGHDNLYWYRRVMGKEIKFLLHFVKESKQDESGMPNNRFLAERTGGTYSTLKVQPAELEDSGVYFCASSQREGPLEAFFGQGTRLTVV.